This T cell receptor beta chain was sequenced in a study of CD8 T cells in ankylosing spondylitis. Points from the study as a whole: Typical of ankylosing spondylitis blood, it appeared, was a TCR beta motif of under 10 highly homologous variants. Certain motif variants had earlier appeared in reactive arthritis synovial fluid and blood.

This clonotype was detected only a few times. The antigen is unknown. The CDR3 has 16 residues. V lost 7 bases, J lost 0 bases, and 19 bases lay in between. CDR1 MDHEN and CDR2 SYDVKM come from the germline V gene. Preparation of TCR beta libraries was done by quantitative 5'-RACE with molecular barcodes. TCRdb itself ran the 5' RACE reads through MiXCR, one entry per CDR3 protein. The sample consists of 230,000 or so distinct CDR3 sequences, over 15% of them appearing once. The sample consisted of blood, either unsorted or a sorted T cell fraction (not recorded which). This TCR came from a male donor with ankylosing spondylitis or in good health (not recorded which). The chain joins TRBV28 to TRBJ2-7; D gene ambiguous. The chain's CDR3 is CASTPRPGRSSYEQYF. DNA of the CDR3: TGTGCCAGCACTCCCCGTCCCGGGCGGTCCTCCTACGAGCAGTACTTC.